The clone carrying this T cell receptor (beta chain) appeared once. Some clones are missing from TCRdb's copy, which holds only in-frame ones; the method was immunoSEQ multiplex PCR. Of some 2.4 million clones in the sample, under 95% were seen once. This sample is part of a study of shared clonotypes between healthy human individuals. All donors qualified as healthy HIV-negative adults and had experienced no recent acute infections or vaccinations. The germline V gene encodes CDR1 WNHNN and CDR2 SYGVQD (reference sequence). Between the trimmed V and J ends, which lost 0 bases and 2 bases, there was a span of 11 bases. The CDR3 contains 15 residues.

What was sequenced was naive CD4+ T cells from PBMCs. Subset denoted: CD45RA+ positively selected. This TCR was sampled from a man between 18 and 35 years old in good health. Some clones in this sample may be carry-over from other donors' samples. The rearrangement uses TRBV10-1 and TRBJ2-7; D perhaps matches TRBD2 (7 bases). The DNA for the CDR3 is TGCGCCAGCAGTGAGTCGCTGGGGGGGCCCTACGAGCAGTACTTC. The encoded protein is CASSESLGGPYEQYF.